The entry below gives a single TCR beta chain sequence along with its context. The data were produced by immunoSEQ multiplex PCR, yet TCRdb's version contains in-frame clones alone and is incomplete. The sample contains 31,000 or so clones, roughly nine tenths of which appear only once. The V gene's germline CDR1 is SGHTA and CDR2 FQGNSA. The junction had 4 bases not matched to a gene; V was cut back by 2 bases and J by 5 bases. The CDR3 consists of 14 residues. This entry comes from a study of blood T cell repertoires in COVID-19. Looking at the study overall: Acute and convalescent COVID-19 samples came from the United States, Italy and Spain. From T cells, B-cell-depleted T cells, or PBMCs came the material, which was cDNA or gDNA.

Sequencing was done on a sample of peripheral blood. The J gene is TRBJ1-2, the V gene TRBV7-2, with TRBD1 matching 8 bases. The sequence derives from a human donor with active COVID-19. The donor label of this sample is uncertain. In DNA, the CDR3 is TGTGCCAGCAGCTTAAGTACAGGGGGGTATGGCTACACCTTC. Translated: CASSLSTGGYGYTF.